One sample yielded the 24 T cell receptor beta chains listed below, sequenced in a study of blood T cells in healthy people across ages. With a J-beta primer mix and a sample-barcoded 5' primer, a second PCR ran about 6 to 11 cycles. TCRdb used MiXCR to reprocess the 5' RACE reads, holding one entry per CDR3 protein. The table shows 650,000 to 1,000,000 distinct CDR3 sequences, with less than 60% occurring only once. Sequences were obtained from blood. These receptors were obtained from a man at least 80 years old in good health.

The rearrangement joins TRBV3-1 to TRBJ2-5, with 9 bases that match TRBD1. V shed 1 base and J 5 bases; nucleotides not matched to a gene: 14. This CDR3 is built from 18 residues. The germline V gene has CDR1 LGHDT and CDR2 YNNKEL (reference sequence). CDR3 amino acids: CASSQVTLVWTGEETQYF. The DNA of the CDR3 is TGTGCCAGCAGCCAAGTCACTCTAGTTTGGACAGGGGAGGAGACCCAGTACTTC.

J is TRBJ2-6 and V is TRBV14; D may be TRBD1 (6 bases). This CDR3 is built from 16 residues. V was clipped by 4 bases and J by 2 bases, with 12 bases between them. Germline V CDR1 and CDR2: SGHDN, FVKESK. The CDR3 is CASSLRTVPGANVLTF. The CDR3 region has the DNA TGTGCCAGCAGCCTACGGACAGTGCCTGGGGCCAACGTCCTGACTTTC.

About this clonotype: Possible read error: a much larger clone is one base away. This sequence joins TRBV2 and TRBJ2-5; 9 positions match TRBD1. This CDR3 contains 15 residues. The germline CDR1 and CDR2 sequences are SNHLY and FYNNEI. The CDR3 sequence: CAGSEAGTGYETQYF. CDR3 nucleotides: TGTGCCGGCAGTGAAGCTGGGACAGGGTACGAGACCCAGTACTTC.

Points on this clonotype: One junction end disagrees with the germline gene, perhaps due to a read error. V is TRBV7-9 and J is TRBJ2-6; TRBD1 agrees at 7 bases. Per the germline V gene, CDR1 is SEHNR and CDR2 is FQNEAQ (reference sequence). CDR3 size: 18 residues. CDR3 bases: TGTGCCCGCAGCCGCCCCCGGGACAGCGTCTCTGGGGCCAACGTCCTGACTTTC. Translation: CARSRPRDSVSGANVLTF. Drawing the rest from reference TRBV7-9 and TRBJ2-6, the complete variable domain is DTGVSQNPRHKITKRGQNVTFRCDPISEHNRLYWYRQTLGQGPEFLTYFQNEAQLEKSRLLSDRFSAERPKGSFSTLEIQRTEQGDSAMYLCARSRPRDSVSGANVLTFGAGSRLTVL.

This clonotype appeared a few times. This sequence joins TRBV7-2 and TRBJ2-1; D perhaps matches TRBD1 (8 bases). V lost 2 bases and J lost 9, with 14 bases in between. The CDR3 is made up of 14 amino acids. Germline CDR1 and CDR2: SGHTA and FQGNSA. Written as DNA, the CDR3 is TGTGCCAGCAGCTTACCCACAGGGGGGGGTGAGCAGTTCTTC. Translated: CASSLPTGGGEQFF.

This clonotype came up a few times. This rearrangement joins TRBV6-1 to TRBJ2-5; D unresolved. Germline V gene data show CDR1 as MNHNS and CDR2 as SASEGT. V lost 3 bases and J 5 bases, leaving 19 bases between the germline ends. The CDR3 totals 16 residues. The CDR3 region has the DNA TGTGCCAGCAGTGAGAACGCTTTCAGCCAAGTGGAGACCCAGTACTTC. This gives the protein CASSENAFSQVETQYF.

This chain links TRBV12-3 or TRBV12-4 with TRBJ2-1; 9 bases fit TRBD2. Trimming removed 7 bases from V and 2 bases from J; junction bases left unmatched: 3. The CDR3 totals 14 residues. In nucleotides, the CDR3 is TGTGCCAGCATGGCTAGCGGGACCTACAATGAGCAGTTCTTC. Its protein is CASMASGTYNEQFF.

V usage is TRBV4-1 and J usage is TRBJ2-5, with TRBD1 matching over 9 bases. The V gene's germline CDR1 is MGHRA and CDR2 YSYEKL. This CDR3 is 17 amino acids long. V gave up 0 bases and J gave up 11 bases; unmatched junction bases: 16. CDR3 nucleotide sequence: TGCGCCAGCAGCCAAGAGAAGGCCGGGACAGGGTATACTGAGCAGTACTTC. This translates into CASSQEKAGTGYTEQYF.

Details on this clonotype: Since a much larger clone is just one base distant, this may be a read error. The rearrangement joins TRBV6-2 or TRBV6-3 to TRBJ2-5, with 9 bases aligning to TRBD2. The V gene's germline CDR1 is MNHEY and CDR2 SVGEGT. V was clipped by 6 bases and J by 5 bases; unmatched bases: 4. CDR3 length: 13 amino acids. The CDR3 reads CASRLSGGETQYF. The CDR3 region has the DNA TGTGCCAGCAGGCTCAGCGGGGGGGAGACCCAGTACTTC.

This clonotype was counted ten times or more. The chain uses TRBV3-1 and TRBJ2-7; 10 bases match TRBD2. CDR3 size: 15 residues. Germline-derived CDR1 and CDR2 are LGHDT and YNNKEL (reference sequence). The ends lost 4 bases at V and 5 bases at J; junction bases unmatched: 8. DNA of the CDR3: TGTGCCAGCAGCCTCTGGGGGCTAGCGGGAGACGAGCAGTACTTC. It yields the protein CASSLWGLAGDEQYF.

V gene TRBV12-5 combines with J gene TRBJ2-7, with 8 nucleotides matching TRBD1. Germline CDR1 reads LGHNT; CDR2 reads FRNRAP. The CDR3 extends over 13 amino acids. V gave up 6 bases and J gave up 2 bases; unmatched junction bases: 3. CDR3 sequence: CASGRTGTYEQYF. DNA for the CDR3: TGTGCTAGTGGGCGGACAGGGACCTACGAGCAGTACTTC. The full variable domain, rest sourced from reference TRBV12-5 and TRBJ2-7, is DARVTQTPRHKVTEMGQEVTMRCQPILGHNTVFWYRQTMMQGLELLAYFRNRAPLDDSGMPKDRFSAEMPDATLATLKIQPSEPRDSAVYFCASGRTGTYEQYFGPGTRLTVT.

The chain links TRBV10-3 to TRBJ2-7, with unresolved D. The CDR3 runs 13 residues. V was trimmed by 4 bases and J by 2 bases, leaving 9 bases between them. Germline-derived CDR1 and CDR2 are ENHRY and SYGVKD. The CDR3 DNA reads TGTGCCATCAGTGGGGGTGGGACCTACGAGCAGTACTTC. It codes for CAISGGGTYEQYF.

The J gene is TRBJ2-3, the V gene TRBV10-3; TRBD2 matches 10 bases. V dropped 6 bases and J dropped 3; count of bases not matched to a gene: 9. CDR3 length: 16 residues. The germline gives CDR1 ENHRY, CDR2 SYGVKD. The CDR3 loop is CAISKSLAGATDTQYF. DNA of the CDR3: TGTGCCATCAGCAAGAGCCTAGCGGGAGCAACAGATACGCAGTATTTT.

The rearrangement joins TRBV24-1 to TRBJ2-7; weak D call: TRBD2 (5 bases). The end of the DNA aligns better with TRBJ2-5, so the J call may be wrong. The CDR3 sequence is 14 residues long. Germline V gene data show CDR1 as KGHDR and CDR2 as SFDVKD. The CDR3 DNA sequence: TGTGCCACCAGTGAACCTGATACTAGGGAGACCCAGTACTTC. Encoded protein: CATSEPDTRETQYF.

The count of this clonotype is one. V gene TRBV15 combines with J gene TRBJ1-5, with D possibly matching TRBD1 (5 bases). Trimming took off 9 bases at V and 0 bases at J, with 12 bases between the two ends. Germline V lookup: CDR1 LNHNV, CDR2 YYDKDF (reference sequence). This CDR3 has 14 residues. CDR3 DNA sequence: TGTGCCACGAGCCGAGGGGTTAGCAATCAGCCCCAGCATTTT. Its translation is CATSRGVSNQPQHF. Drawing the rest from reference TRBV15 and TRBJ1-5, the complete variable domain is DAMVIQNPRYQVTQFGKPVTLSCSQTLNHNVMYWYQQKSSQAPKLLFHYYDKDFNNEADTPDNFQSRRPNTSFCFLDIRSPGLGDTAMYLCATSRGVSNQPQHFGDGTRLSIL.

This chain joins TRBV4-2 and TRBJ2-1; the match to TRBD2 covers 7 bases. This CDR3 spans 15 amino acids. Per the germline V gene, CDR1 is LGHNA and CDR2 is YNFKEQ. Trimming at V came to 0 bases and at J to 8 bases, leaving 7 bases not matched to a gene. The CDR3 loop reads CASSQDGGRADEQFF. CDR3 sequence (DNA): TGTGCCAGCAGCCAAGATGGCGGGAGAGCGGATGAGCAGTTCTTC.

This clonotype was seen a handful of times. Here the CDR3 reads CASSQGVGGGPQETQYF. The CDR3 DNA reads as TGTGCCAGCAGCCAAGGCGTAGGGGGAGGGCCCCAAGAGACCCAGTACTTC. This chain links TRBV7-2 with TRBJ2-5, with D perhaps TRBD2 (7 bases). V lost 5 bases and J lost 1, with 20 bases in between. This CDR3 has 17 residues. Germline assignment: CDR1 SGHTA and CDR2 FQGNSA.

A remark on this clonotype: This could be a read error, since a much larger clone is one nucleotide away. This chain joins TRBV10-3 and TRBJ2-5; TRBD1 is a possible D gene (5 bases). Germline lookup yields CDR1 ENHRY and CDR2 SYGVKD. This CDR3 has 12 amino acids. The CDR3 DNA reads as TGTGCCATCAGCCTCGGACAAGGGACCCAGTACTTC. Amino acid sequence: CAISLGQGTQYF.

The chain is built from TRBV12-3 or TRBV12-4 and TRBJ2-5, with no clear D. The DNA end is more similar to TRBJ2-7, so the J call may be wrong. CDR3 length equals 13 residues. The CDR3 sequence is CASSFSPIYEQYF. The CDR3 nucleotides read TGTGCCAGCAGTTTTAGCCCGATCTACGAGCAGTACTTC.

J is TRBJ2-3 and V is TRBV5-1; 14 bases are shared with TRBD2. There are 19 residues in the CDR3. V trimming: 4 bases; J trimming: 2 bases; junction bases outside the gene matches: 12. Germline CDR1 SGHRS, CDR2 YFSETQ. The CDR3 DNA is TGCGCCAGCAGCACGGGACTAGCGGGGGAATCGGTACTCACAGATACGCAGTATTTT. Protein product: CASSTGLAGESVLTDTQYF.

This clonotype was counted between two and nine times. This chain joins TRBV24-1 and TRBJ2-1, with a weak D call TRBD2 (6 bases). CDR3 length: 15 amino acids. The germline V and J ends were trimmed by 3 bases and 5 bases, with 13 bases remaining between them. CDR1 is KGHDR, CDR2 SFDVKD, per germline. Here the CDR3 reads CATSDRAPGDNEQFF. CDR3 in DNA: TGTGCCACCAGTGATCGGGCCCCGGGGGACAATGAGCAGTTCTTC.

This clonotype showed up just a few times. The rearrangement links TRBV15 to TRBJ2-3, with 10 bases fitting TRBD2. Germline V gene lookup returns CDR1 LNHNV and CDR2 YYDKDF (reference sequence). V dropped 3 bases and J dropped 5; count of bases not matched to a gene: 20. This CDR3 has 20 residues. Here the CDR3 reads CATSSYGTSETQAPLDTQYF. CDR3 nucleotide sequence: TGTGCCACCAGCAGCTATGGGACTAGCGAGACGCAAGCCCCATTAGATACGCAGTATTTT.

This clonotype has a handful of counts. DNA for the CDR3: TGTGCCAGCAGCTTATACCGTGGCAGCTCCTACGAGCAGTACTTC. Protein product: CASSLYRGSSYEQYF. The V and J genes are TRBV11-2 and TRBJ2-7; D unresolved. Germline loops: CDR1 SGHAT, CDR2 FQNNGV. The CDR3 is 15 amino acids. Deletions cut 2 bases from V and 0 bases from J, with 11 bases between.

The V gene is TRBV5-4, the J gene TRBJ2-7; D possibly corresponds to TRBD1 (6 bases). The CDR3 extends over 13 amino acids. The V end lost 3 bases, the J end lost 4 bases, and 11 bases lay between the germline ends. Germline V CDR1 and CDR2: SGHNT, YYREEE (reference sequence). Here the CDR3 DNA reads TGTGCCAGCAGCTCATTACAGGGTTACGAGCAGTACTTC. This codes for CASSSLQGYEQYF.